The clone carrying this T cell receptor (beta chain) came up a few times. Its antigen is unknown. The sample originates from a study of response to subunit inactivated influenza vaccine. CDR1 and CDR2 (germline): SEHNR, FQNEAQ (reference sequence). The CDR3 has 13 residues. V was shortened by 5 bases and J by 6 bases, with 11 bases between the two germline ends. Each CDR3 protein is one row after TCRdb ran MiXCR on the RT-PCR reads. The sample holds hundreds of thousands of distinct CDR3 sequences, about 11% seen once. Findings and limits, study-wide: There was a suggestion from the authors that each seasonal influenza vaccination recruits few new T cells.

The receptor comes from a man aged 45-65 years who received an inactivated influenza vaccine. The source material was PBMCs from blood, sampled on the day of vaccination. The chain uses TRBV7-9 and TRBJ2-4; D unclear. The CDR3 nucleotides are TGTGCCAGCAGCCCCGGTACCTTAAACATTCAGTACTTC. Its translation is CASSPGTLNIQYF. Full variable domain (outside the CDR3, taken from reference TRBV7-9 and TRBJ2-4): DTGVSQNPRHKITKRGQNVTFRCDPISEHNRLYWYRQTLGQGPEFLTYFQNEAQLEKSRLLSDRFSAERPKGSFSTLEIQRTEQGDSAMYLCASSPGTLNIQYFGAGTRLSVL.